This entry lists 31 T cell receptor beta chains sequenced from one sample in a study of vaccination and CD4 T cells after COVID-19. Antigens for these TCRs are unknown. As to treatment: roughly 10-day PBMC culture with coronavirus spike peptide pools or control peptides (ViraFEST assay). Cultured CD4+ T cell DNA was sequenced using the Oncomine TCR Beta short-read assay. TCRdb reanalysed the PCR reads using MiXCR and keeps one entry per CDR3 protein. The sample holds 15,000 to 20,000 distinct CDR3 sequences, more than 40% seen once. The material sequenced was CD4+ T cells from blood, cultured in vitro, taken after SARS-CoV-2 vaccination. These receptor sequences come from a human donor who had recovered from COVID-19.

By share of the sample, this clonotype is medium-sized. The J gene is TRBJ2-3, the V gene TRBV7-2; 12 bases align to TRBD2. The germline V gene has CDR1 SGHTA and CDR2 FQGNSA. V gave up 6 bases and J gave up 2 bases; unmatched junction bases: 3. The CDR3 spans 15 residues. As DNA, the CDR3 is TGTGCCAGCAGAGGACTAGCGGGGTACACAGATACGCAGTATTTT. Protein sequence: CASRGLAGYTDTQYF.

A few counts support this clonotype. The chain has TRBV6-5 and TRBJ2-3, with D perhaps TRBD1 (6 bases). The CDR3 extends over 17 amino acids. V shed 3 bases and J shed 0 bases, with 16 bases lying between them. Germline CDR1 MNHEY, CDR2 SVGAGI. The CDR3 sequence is CASSYNSQGPSTDTQYF. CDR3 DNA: TGTGCCAGCAGTTATAATAGCCAGGGGCCGAGCACAGATACGCAGTATTTT.

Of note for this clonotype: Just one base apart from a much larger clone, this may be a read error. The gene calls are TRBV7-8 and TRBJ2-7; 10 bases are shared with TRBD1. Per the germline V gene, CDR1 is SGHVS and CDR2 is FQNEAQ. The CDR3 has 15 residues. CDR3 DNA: TGTGCCGGCAGCATAGGACAGGGGGATCTTTACGAGCAGTACTTC. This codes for CAGSIGQGDLYEQYF.

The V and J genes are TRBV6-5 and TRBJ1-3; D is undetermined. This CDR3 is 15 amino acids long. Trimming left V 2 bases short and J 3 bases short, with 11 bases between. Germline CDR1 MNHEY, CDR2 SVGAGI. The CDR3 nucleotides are TGTGCCAGCAGTTACAAGGACCAGAGTGGAAACACCATATATTTT. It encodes CASSYKDQSGNTIYF.

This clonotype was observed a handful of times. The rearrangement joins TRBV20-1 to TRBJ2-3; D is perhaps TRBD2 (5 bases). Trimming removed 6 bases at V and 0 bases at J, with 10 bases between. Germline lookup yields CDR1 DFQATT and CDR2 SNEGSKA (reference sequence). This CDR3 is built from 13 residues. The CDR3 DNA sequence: TGCAGTGCATCCAGCGGAAGCACAGATACGCAGTATTTT. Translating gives CSASSGSTDTQYF.

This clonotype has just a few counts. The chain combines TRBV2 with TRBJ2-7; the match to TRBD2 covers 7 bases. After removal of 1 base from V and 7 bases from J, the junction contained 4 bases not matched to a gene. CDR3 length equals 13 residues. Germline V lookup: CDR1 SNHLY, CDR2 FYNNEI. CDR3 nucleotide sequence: TGTGCCAGCAGTGAAGTTTGGGGGGGAGAGCAGTACTTC. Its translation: CASSEVWGGEQYF.

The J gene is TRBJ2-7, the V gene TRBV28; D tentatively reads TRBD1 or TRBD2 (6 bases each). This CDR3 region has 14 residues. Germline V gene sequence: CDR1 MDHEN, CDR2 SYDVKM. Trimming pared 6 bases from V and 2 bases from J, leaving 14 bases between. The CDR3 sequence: CASRGAGGTYEQYF. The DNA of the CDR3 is TGTGCCAGCAGGGGGGCCGGGGGCACCTACGAGCAGTACTTC.

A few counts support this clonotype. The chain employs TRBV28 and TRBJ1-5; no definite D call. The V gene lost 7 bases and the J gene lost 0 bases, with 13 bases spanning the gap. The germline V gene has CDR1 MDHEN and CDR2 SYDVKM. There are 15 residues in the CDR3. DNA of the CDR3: TGTGCCAGCACCTGGCAAATGAATAGCAATCAGCCCCAGCATTTT. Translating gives CASTWQMNSNQPQHF. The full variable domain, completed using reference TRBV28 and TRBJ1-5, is DVKVTQSSRYLVKRTGEKVFLECVQDMDHENMFWYRQDPGLGLRLIYFSYDVKMKEKGDIPEGYSVSREKKERFSLILESASTNQTSMYLCASTWQMNSNQPQHFGDGTRLSIL.

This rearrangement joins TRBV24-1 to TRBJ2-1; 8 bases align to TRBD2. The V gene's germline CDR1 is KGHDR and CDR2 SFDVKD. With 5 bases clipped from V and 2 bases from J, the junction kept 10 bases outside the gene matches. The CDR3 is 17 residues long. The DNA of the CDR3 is TGTGCCACCAGTGCGGTGGGGAGCGGGGGACCCTACAATGAGCAGTTCTTC. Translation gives CATSAVGSGGPYNEQFF.

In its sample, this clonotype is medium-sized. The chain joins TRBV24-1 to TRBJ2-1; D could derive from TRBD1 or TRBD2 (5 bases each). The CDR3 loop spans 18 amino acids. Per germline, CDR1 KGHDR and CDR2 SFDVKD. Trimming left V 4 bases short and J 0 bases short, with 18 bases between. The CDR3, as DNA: TGTGCCACCAGTGACACCCTACGGGGCTTGAGCTCCTACAATGAGCAGTTCTTC. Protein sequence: CATSDTLRGLSSYNEQFF.

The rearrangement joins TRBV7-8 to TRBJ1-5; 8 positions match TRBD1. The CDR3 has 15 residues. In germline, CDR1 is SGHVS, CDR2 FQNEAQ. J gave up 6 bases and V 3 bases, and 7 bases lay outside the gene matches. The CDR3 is CASSLDRVLSQPQHF. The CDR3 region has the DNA TGTGCCAGCAGCTTGGACAGGGTACTTTCTCAGCCCCAGCATTTT.

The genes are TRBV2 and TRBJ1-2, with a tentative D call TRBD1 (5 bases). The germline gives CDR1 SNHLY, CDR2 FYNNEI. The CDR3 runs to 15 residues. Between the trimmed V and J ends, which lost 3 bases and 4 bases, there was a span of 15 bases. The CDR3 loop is CASSDVGGNSYGYTF. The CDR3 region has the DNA TGTGCCAGCAGTGATGTGGGGGGGAACAGCTATGGCTACACCTTC.

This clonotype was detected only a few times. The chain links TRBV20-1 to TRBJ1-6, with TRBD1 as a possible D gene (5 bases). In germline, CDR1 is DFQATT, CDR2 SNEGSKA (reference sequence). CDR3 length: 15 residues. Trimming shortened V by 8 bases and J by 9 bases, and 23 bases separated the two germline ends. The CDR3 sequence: CSLLGAGGVGSPLHF. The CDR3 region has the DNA TGCAGTCTCTTAGGGGCTGGGGGAGTCGGTTCACCCCTCCACTTT.

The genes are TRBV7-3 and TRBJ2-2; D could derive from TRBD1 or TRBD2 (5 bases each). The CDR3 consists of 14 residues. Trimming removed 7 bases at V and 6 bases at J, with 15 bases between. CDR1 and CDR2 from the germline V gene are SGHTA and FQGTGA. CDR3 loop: CASTTTGGSGELFF. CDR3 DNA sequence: TGTGCCAGCACTACAACAGGAGGATCCGGGGAGCTGTTTTTT.

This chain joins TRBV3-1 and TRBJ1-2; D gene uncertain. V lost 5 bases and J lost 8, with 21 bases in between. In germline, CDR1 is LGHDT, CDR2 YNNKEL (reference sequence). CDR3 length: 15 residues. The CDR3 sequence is CASSNALGEPYGYTF. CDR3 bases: TGTGCCAGCAGCAATGCCCTTGGTGAACCCTACGGCTACACCTTC.

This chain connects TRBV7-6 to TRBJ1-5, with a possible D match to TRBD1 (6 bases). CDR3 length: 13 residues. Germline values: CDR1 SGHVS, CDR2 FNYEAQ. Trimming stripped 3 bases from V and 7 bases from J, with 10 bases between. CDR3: CASSLDRVQPQHF. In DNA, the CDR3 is TGTGCCAGCAGCTTGGACAGAGTCCAGCCCCAGCATTTT.

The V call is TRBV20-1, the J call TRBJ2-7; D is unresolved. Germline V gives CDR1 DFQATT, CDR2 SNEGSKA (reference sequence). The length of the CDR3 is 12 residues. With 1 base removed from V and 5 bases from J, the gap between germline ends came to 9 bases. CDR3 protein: CSARVVQDEQYF. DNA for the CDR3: TGCAGTGCTAGAGTCGTCCAGGACGAGCAGTACTTC.

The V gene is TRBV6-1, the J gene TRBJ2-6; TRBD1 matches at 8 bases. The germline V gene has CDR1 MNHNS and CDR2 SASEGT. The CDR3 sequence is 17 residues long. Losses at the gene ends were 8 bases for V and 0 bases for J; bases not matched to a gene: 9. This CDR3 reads CASGTGQVNSGANVLTF. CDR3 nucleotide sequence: TGTGCCAGCGGGACGGGACAGGTAAACTCTGGGGCCAACGTCCTGACTTTC.

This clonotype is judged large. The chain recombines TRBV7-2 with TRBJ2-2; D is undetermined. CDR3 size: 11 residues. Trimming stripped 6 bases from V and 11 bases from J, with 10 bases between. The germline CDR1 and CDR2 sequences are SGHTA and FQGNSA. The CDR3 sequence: CASRATAELFF. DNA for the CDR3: TGTGCCAGCAGAGCCACGGCTGAGCTGTTTTTT.

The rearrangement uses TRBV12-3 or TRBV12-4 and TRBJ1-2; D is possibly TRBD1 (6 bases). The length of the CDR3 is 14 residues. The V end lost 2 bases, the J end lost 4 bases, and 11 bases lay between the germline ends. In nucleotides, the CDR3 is TGTGCCAGCAGTTTAAGGGGGGGCGGCTATGGCTACACCTTC. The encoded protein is CASSLRGGGYGYTF.

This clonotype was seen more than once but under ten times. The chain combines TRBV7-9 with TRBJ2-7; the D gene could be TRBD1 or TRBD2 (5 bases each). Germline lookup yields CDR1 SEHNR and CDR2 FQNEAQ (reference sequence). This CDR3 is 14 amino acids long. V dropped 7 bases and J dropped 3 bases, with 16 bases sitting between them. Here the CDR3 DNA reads TGTGCCAGCACCATTTCAGGGACCAACTACGAGCAGTACTTC. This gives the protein CASTISGTNYEQYF.

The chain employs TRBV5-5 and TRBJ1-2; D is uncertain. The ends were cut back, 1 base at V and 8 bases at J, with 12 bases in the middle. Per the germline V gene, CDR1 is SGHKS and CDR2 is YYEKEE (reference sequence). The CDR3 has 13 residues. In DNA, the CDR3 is TGTGCCAGCAGCTTGTCCCCAAGGGAAGGCTACACCTTC. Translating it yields CASSLSPREGYTF.

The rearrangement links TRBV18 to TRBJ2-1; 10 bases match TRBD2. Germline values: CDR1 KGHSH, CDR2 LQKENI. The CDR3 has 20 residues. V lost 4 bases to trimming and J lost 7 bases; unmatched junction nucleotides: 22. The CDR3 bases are TGTGCCAGCTCACTAAACCGGGCTAGCGGGAGTTCCCGACGAACGAATGAGCAGTTCTTC. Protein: CASSLNRASGSSRRTNEQFF.

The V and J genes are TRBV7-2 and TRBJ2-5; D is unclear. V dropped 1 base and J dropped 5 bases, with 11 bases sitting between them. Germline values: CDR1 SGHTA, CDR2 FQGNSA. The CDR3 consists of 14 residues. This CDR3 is CASSLEATRETQYF. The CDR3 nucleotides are TGTGCCAGCAGCTTAGAAGCCACCAGGGAGACCCAGTACTTC.

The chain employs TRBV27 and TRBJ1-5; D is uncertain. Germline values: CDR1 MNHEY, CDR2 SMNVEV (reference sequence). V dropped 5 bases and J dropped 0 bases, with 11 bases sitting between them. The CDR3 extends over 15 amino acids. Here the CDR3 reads CASSPRIYSNQPQHF. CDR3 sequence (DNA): TGTGCCAGCAGTCCCAGGATTTATAGCAATCAGCCCCAGCATTTT.

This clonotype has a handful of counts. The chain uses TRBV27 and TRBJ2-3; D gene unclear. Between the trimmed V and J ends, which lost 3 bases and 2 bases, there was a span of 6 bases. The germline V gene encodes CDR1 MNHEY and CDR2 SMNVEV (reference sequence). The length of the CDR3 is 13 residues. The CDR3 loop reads CASSFGSTDTQYF. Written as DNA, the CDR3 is TGTGCCAGCAGTTTCGGATCCACAGATACGCAGTATTTT.

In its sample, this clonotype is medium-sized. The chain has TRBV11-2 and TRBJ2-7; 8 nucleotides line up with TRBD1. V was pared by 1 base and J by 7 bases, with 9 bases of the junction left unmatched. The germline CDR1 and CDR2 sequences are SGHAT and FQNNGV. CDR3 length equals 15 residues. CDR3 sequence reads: CASSLGQGSVGEQYF. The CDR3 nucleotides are TGTGCCAGCAGCTTAGGACAGGGGAGTGTGGGTGAGCAGTACTTC.

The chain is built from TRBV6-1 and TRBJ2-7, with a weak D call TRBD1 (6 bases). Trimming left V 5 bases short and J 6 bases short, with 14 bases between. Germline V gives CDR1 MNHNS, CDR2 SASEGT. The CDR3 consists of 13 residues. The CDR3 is CASSLDRLSEQYF. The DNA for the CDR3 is TGTGCCAGCAGTCTCGACAGGCTCTCCGAGCAGTACTTC.

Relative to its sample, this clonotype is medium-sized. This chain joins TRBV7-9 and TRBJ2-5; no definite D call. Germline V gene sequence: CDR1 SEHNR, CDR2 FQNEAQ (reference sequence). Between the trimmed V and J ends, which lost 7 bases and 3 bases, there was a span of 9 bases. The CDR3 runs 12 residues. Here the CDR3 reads CASTSREETQYF. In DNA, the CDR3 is TGTGCCAGCACCTCACGAGAAGAGACCCAGTACTTC.

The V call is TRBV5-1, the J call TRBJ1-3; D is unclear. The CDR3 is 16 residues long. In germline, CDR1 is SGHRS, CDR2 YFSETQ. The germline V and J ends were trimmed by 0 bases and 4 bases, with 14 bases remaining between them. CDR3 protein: CASSLGAPGSGNTIYF. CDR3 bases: TGCGCCAGCAGCTTGGGGGCCCCGGGAAGCGGAAACACCATATATTTT.

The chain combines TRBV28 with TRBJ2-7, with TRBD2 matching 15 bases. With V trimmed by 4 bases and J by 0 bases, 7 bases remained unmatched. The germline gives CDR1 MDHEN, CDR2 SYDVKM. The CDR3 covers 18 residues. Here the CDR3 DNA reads TGTGCCAGCAGTTCATCCGGGACTAGCGGGAGGACCTCCTACGAGCAGTACTTC. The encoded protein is CASSSSGTSGRTSYEQYF.